This T cell receptor (beta chain) was retrieved from a study of beta chain features in type 1 diabetes. Study outcomes and limitations: A moderate, significant TCRB CDR3 shortening appeared in type 1 diabetes across four CD4+ subsets.

V was trimmed by 1 base and J by 0 bases, leaving 9 bases between them. CDR3 length: 14 amino acids. The germline V gene has CDR1 GTSNPN and CDR2 SVGIG (reference sequence). Every isolated RNA sample was fully reverse transcribed, so sequencing captured expressed TCRB transcripts. Sequencing was performed with immunoSEQ multiplex PCR; in TCRdb, only in-frame clones are kept and a portion is missing. Of 600,000 or so clones in the sample, over 12% are singletons; the top ten hold around 0.04%. This clone has only a few counts. Its cognate antigen is unknown. The sequenced material came from naive CD4+ T cells from blood. The source is a man between 18 and 35 years old with type 1 diabetes. The chain is built from TRBV30 and TRBJ1-2; D call uncertain. Written as DNA, the CDR3 is TGTGCCTGGAGTGAGCACGGTACTAACTATGGCTACACCTTC. This encodes CAWSEHGTNYGYTF.